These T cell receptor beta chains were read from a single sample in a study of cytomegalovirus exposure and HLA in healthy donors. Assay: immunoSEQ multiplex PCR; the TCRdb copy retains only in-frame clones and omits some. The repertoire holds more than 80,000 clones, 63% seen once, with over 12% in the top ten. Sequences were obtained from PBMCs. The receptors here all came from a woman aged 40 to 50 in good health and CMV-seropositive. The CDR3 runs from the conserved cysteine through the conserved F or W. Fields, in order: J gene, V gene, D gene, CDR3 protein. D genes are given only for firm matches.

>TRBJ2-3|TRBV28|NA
CASSPPPNRDTSTDTQYF
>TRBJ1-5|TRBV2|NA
CASTYGTTNQPQHF
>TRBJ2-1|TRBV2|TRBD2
CASMSSGRWIGQFF
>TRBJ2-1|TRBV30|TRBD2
CAWNPSGSSNEQFF
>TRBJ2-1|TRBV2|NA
CASSGIAFNEQFF
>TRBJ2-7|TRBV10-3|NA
CATWGGYEQYF
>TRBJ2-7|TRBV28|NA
CASSYGGRGSYEQYF
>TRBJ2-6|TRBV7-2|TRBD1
CASLYWGQGISGANVLTF
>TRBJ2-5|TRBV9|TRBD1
CASSEGQELETQYF
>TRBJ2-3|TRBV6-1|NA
CASSVIQGGRTDTQYF
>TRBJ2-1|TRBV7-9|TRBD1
CASSLVQGAGNEQFF
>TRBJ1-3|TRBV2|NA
CASSESGAGGNTIYF
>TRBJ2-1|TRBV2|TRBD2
CASSTGLAEQFF
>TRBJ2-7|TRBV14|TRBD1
CASSRDRGSEQYF
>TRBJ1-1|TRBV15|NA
CATSRGGTAIMNTEAFF
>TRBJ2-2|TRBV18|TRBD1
CASSPGLRDRLNTGELFF
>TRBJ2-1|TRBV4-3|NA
CASSQEGRGEQFF
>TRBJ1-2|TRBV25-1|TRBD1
CASSELQGAFYGYTF
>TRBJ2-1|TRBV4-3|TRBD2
CASSQEPGLAGVGEQFF
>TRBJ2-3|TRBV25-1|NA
CASSESRDTQYF
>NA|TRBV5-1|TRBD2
CASSPGTSGSLEQYF
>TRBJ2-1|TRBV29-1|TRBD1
CSVGPRQGVNEQFF
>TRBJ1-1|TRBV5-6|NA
CASSRRSGTLTEAFF
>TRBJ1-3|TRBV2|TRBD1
CASSGSQAGTAYF